One and the same sample provided the 28 T cell receptor beta chains below, sequenced in a study of PD-L1 blockade in urothelial cancer. Using immunoSEQ multiplex PCR, the repertoire was profiled, and TCRdb retains in-frame clones only, with some absent. Among 130,000 or so clones listed, 70% to 85% were seen once. Time point meaning: pretreatment peripheral blood. The material was PBMCs, obtained around atezolizumab (anti-PD-L1) treatment. These receptors came from a man aged 50 to 59 with urothelial cancer.

This clone showed up just once. The chain combines TRBV28 with TRBJ2-1; a weak D match, TRBD2 (6 bases). Germline CDR1 reads MDHEN; CDR2 reads SYDVKM. CDR3 size: 12 residues. The V and J ends lost 3 bases and 9 bases respectively, with 9 bases between them. The chain's CDR3 is CASSLSAGEQFF. The CDR3 DNA is TGTGCCAGCAGTTTGTCAGCGGGTGAGCAGTTCTTC.

The chain is built from TRBV30 and TRBJ2-1; 10 bases are shared with TRBD1. The germline gives CDR1 GTSNPN, CDR2 SVGIG (reference sequence). This CDR3 has 14 residues. Trimming at V came to 2 bases and at J to 6 bases, leaving 4 bases not matched to a gene. The CDR3 region is CAWSSGQGFNEQFF. CDR3 DNA sequence: TGTGCCTGGAGTTCGGGACAGGGGTTCAATGAGCAGTTCTTC.

This chain connects TRBV4-1 to TRBJ1-1; possibly TRBD1 for D (5 bases). This CDR3 is 15 amino acids long. Germline loops: CDR1 MGHRA, CDR2 YSYEKL. Trimming stripped 6 bases from V and 7 bases from J, with 21 bases between. CDR3 amino acids: CASSRGAGGTGEAFF. In nucleotides, the CDR3 is TGCGCCAGCAGTCGCGGGGCGGGGGGTACGGGTGAAGCTTTCTTT.

V is TRBV19 and J is TRBJ2-1; D remains unclear. Germline loops: CDR1 LNHDA, CDR2 SQIVND (reference sequence). Trimming left V 4 bases short and J 5 bases short, with 9 bases between. This CDR3 is 13 amino acids long. In DNA form, the CDR3 reads TGTGCCAGTAGTACGCGGAGCAACAATGAGCAGTTCTTC. Amino acid sequence: CASSTRSNNEQFF.

This clone has just a few counts. The chain recombines TRBV27 with TRBJ2-7; D perhaps matches TRBD2 (6 bases). V gave up 0 bases and J gave up 0 bases, with 9 bases separating them. CDR3 size: 15 residues. The germline V gene has CDR1 MNHEY and CDR2 SMNVEV (reference sequence). The CDR3 protein is CASSLSSGVSYEQYF. The CDR3 DNA reads TGTGCCAGCAGTTTATCGTCGGGAGTCTCCTACGAGCAGTACTTC.

The J gene is TRBJ2-3, the V gene TRBV27, with 7 bases that match TRBD2. The germline V gene has CDR1 MNHEY and CDR2 SMNVEV (reference sequence). This CDR3 is built from 17 residues. Unmatched junction bases numbered 15, after V lost 8 bases and J lost 1 base. CDR3 amino acids: CASAGVAGIGGTDTQYF. DNA for the CDR3: TGTGCCAGCGCCGGGGTAGCGGGTATAGGAGGCACAGATACGCAGTATTTT.

The genes are TRBV19 and TRBJ2-5, with TRBD2 matching over 9 bases. The V gene's germline CDR1 is LNHDA and CDR2 SQIVND (reference sequence). There are 14 residues in the CDR3. V gave up 8 bases and J gave up 5 bases; unmatched junction bases: 9. The CDR3: CASSWTSAAETQYF. In DNA, the CDR3 is TGTGCCAGTTCATGGACTAGCGCTGCGGAGACCCAGTACTTC. Variable domain in full (rest from reference TRBV19 and TRBJ2-5): DGGITQSPKYLFRKEGQNVTLSCEQNLNHDAMYWYRQDPGQGLRLIYYSQIVNDFQKGDIAEGYSVSREKKESFPLTVTSAQKNPTAFYLCASSWTSAAETQYFGPGTRLLVL.

The chain recombines TRBV2 with TRBJ2-7; D is perhaps TRBD1 (5 bases). The CDR3 has 13 residues. The V gene's germline CDR1 is SNHLY and CDR2 FYNNEI. Between the trimmed V and J ends, which lost 4 bases and 2 bases, there was a span of 9 bases. The CDR3 sequence: CASSVQGAYEQYF. CDR3 sequence (DNA): TGTGCCAGCAGTGTTCAGGGTGCCTACGAGCAGTACTTC.

The rearrangement links TRBV30 to TRBJ2-5, with 16 bases matching TRBD2. The CDR3 is made up of 17 amino acids. CDR1 GTSNPN and CDR2 SVGIG come from the germline V gene (reference sequence). V shed 0 bases and J 5 bases; nucleotides not matched to a gene: 6. The CDR3 reads CAWSVGTSGRVGETQYF. The CDR3 DNA reads TGTGCCTGGAGTGTAGGGACTAGCGGGAGGGTAGGGGAGACCCAGTACTTC.

The count of this clone is one. The rearrangement links TRBV6-5 to TRBJ2-1, with 10 bases that match TRBD2. CDR1 and CDR2 (germline): MNHEY, SVGAGI. This CDR3 region has 15 residues. With V trimmed by 4 bases and J by 5 bases, 5 bases remained unmatched. CDR3 in amino acids: CASSSGTSANNEQFF. CDR3 sequence (DNA): TGTGCCAGCAGTTCGGGGACTAGCGCGAACAATGAGCAGTTCTTC.

This chain links TRBV7-2 with TRBJ2-1; D is perhaps TRBD1 (6 bases). This CDR3 comprises 15 residues. Germline-derived CDR1 and CDR2 are SGHTA and FQGNSA. V was cut by 5 bases and J by 0 bases, with 11 bases left in between. In DNA, the CDR3 is TGTGCCAGCAGCCTCGACAGGAGCTCCTACAATGAGCAGTTCTTC. Translated, it gives CASSLDRSSYNEQFF.

The rearrangement links TRBV11-1 to TRBJ2-7; 8 bases fit TRBD1. Germline V lookup: CDR1 SGHAT, CDR2 FQDESV (reference sequence). V shed 3 bases and J 2 bases; nucleotides not matched to a gene: 3. The CDR3 runs 14 residues. CDR3 nucleotides: TGTGCCAGCAGCTTCGGACAGGGACCCTACGAGCAGTACTTC. Translated: CASSFGQGPYEQYF.

The chain joins TRBV6-6 to TRBJ1-4, with TRBD1 matching 8 bases. This CDR3 has 14 amino acids. Germline CDR1 and CDR2: MNHNY and SVGAGI (reference sequence). Germline trimming cut 2 bases from V and 8 bases from J; bases unmatched to any gene: 4. CDR3 in amino acids: CASSYPGGGEKLFF. DNA of the CDR3: TGTGCCAGCAGTTACCCAGGGGGCGGGGAAAAACTGTTTTTT.

V is TRBV18 and J is TRBJ2-7; no clear D gene. V was clipped by 3 bases and J by 0 bases, with 9 bases between them. Germline V lookup: CDR1 KGHSH, CDR2 LQKENI. This CDR3 contains 14 residues. The CDR3 nucleotides read TGTGCCAGCTCACCCCGGGTGAGCTCCTACGAGCAGTACTTC. It is translated as CASSPRVSSYEQYF.

This chain links TRBV9 with TRBJ2-7; D may be TRBD2 (6 bases). Germline V gene lookup returns CDR1 SGDLS and CDR2 YYNGEE. V dropped 2 bases and J dropped 0 bases, with 12 bases sitting between them. This CDR3 is built from 15 residues. CDR3 region: CASSVGTHSSYEQYF. Here the CDR3 DNA reads TGTGCCAGCAGCGTCGGGACTCACAGCTCCTACGAGCAGTACTTC. The variable domain in full, completed from reference TRBV9 and TRBJ2-7, reads DSGVTQTPKHLITATGQRVTLRCSPRSGDLSVYWYQQSLDQGLQFLIQYYNGEERAKGNILERFSAQQFPDLHSELNLSSLELGDSALYFCASSVGTHSSYEQYFGPGTRLTVT.

The chain recombines TRBV4-1 with TRBJ2-1, with 10 bases fitting TRBD1. In germline, CDR1 is MGHRA, CDR2 YSYEKL. V was pared by 3 bases and J by 4 bases, with 6 bases of the junction left unmatched. The CDR3 covers 16 residues. In DNA, the CDR3 is TGCGCCAGCAGCCATCCGGGACAGGGGTCTTACAATGAGCAGTTCTTC. This gives the protein CASSHPGQGSYNEQFF.

The rearrangement joins TRBV6-5 to TRBJ1-1; no definite D call. The ends were cut back, 0 bases at V and 7 bases at J, with 9 bases in the middle. The germline CDR1 and CDR2 sequences are MNHEY and SVGAGI. This CDR3 is 13 amino acids long. The CDR3 nucleotides read TGTGCCAGCAGTTACTCGAGAAGTTATGAAGCTTTCTTT. This translates into CASSYSRSYEAFF.

The chain has TRBV5-1 and TRBJ2-5; 9 bases are shared with TRBD1. The CDR3 loop spans 14 amino acids. Germline V lookup: CDR1 SGHRS, CDR2 YFSETQ. V was pared by 3 bases and J by 11 bases, with 11 bases of the junction left unmatched. The CDR3 reads CASSSGQGSFSQYF. The CDR3 DNA is TGCGCCAGCAGCTCGGGACAGGGTTCATTCTCGCAGTACTTC.

The chain is built from TRBV5-6 and TRBJ1-4; no clear D gene. V shed 4 bases and J shed 4 bases, with 17 bases lying between them. The CDR3 covers 16 residues. Germline V CDR1 and CDR2: SGHDT, YYEEEE. The CDR3 DNA sequence: TGTGCCAGCAGCACTTATGGTTCTTCGAATAATGAAAAACTGTTTTTT. Protein sequence: CASSTYGSSNNEKLFF.

This sequence joins TRBV11-2 and TRBJ1-1, with TRBD1 matching over 7 bases. Germline CDR1 and CDR2: SGHAT and FQNNGV. The V segment lost 3 bases and the J segment 5 bases; nucleotides outside the gene matches: 6. The CDR3 has 14 residues. The CDR3 DNA is TGTGCCAGCAGCTTGACAGGGAGCCGGACTGAAGCTTTCTTT. This encodes CASSLTGSRTEAFF.

Remarks on this clone: The germline gene is not matched at one end of the junction; a read error may be the cause. The V and J genes are TRBV18 and TRBJ2-4; 7 bases fit TRBD2. Germline CDR1 is KGHSH and CDR2 is LQKENI. This CDR3 has 19 amino acids. The CDR3 is CVSSPNPAQLSGISYIQYF. Here the CDR3 DNA reads TGTGTCAGCTCACCAAACCCCGCCCAGCTAAGCGGGATATCGTACATTCAGTACTTC.

V usage is TRBV28 and J usage is TRBJ2-3; 11 bases map to TRBD1. Trimming removed 5 bases from V and 4 bases from J; junction bases left unmatched: 14. The CDR3 contains 18 residues. CDR1 is MDHEN and CDR2 is SYDVKM in the germline V gene. The CDR3, as DNA: TGTGCCAGCAGTCCCACCCCCGGACAGGGGGCTTGGGCAGATACGCAGTATTTT. Translating gives CASSPTPGQGAWADTQYF. Full variable domain (missing parts from reference TRBV28 and TRBJ2-3): DVKVTQSSRYLVKRTGEKVFLECVQDMDHENMFWYRQDPGLGLRLIYFSYDVKMKEKGDIPEGYSVSREKKERFSLILESASTNQTSMYLCASSPTPGQGAWADTQYFGPGTRLTVL.

V gene TRBV6-5 combines with J gene TRBJ2-5; TRBD1 matches at 9 bases. The ends lost 5 bases at V and 3 bases at J; junction bases unmatched: 7. Per the germline V gene, CDR1 is MNHEY and CDR2 is SVGAGI. This CDR3 comprises 15 residues. The CDR3, as DNA: TGTGCCAGCAGTCCCCCGGGACAGGGAAAAGAGACCCAGTACTTC. It translates to CASSPPGQGKETQYF.

The chain has TRBV30 and TRBJ2-5; possibly TRBD2 for D (6 bases). Germline V gene lookup returns CDR1 GTSNPN and CDR2 SVGIG (reference sequence). Trimming removed 2 bases from V and 3 bases from J, with 10 bases in between. This CDR3 comprises 13 residues. The CDR3, as DNA: TGTGCCTGGAGTCGTGGCGGGGAAGAGACCCAGTACTTC. Its protein product is CAWSRGGEETQYF.

Remarks on this clone: The junction departs from the called germline gene at one end, perhaps through a read error. This sequence joins TRBV4-2 and TRBJ2-5; 12 nucleotides align to TRBD1. Germline CDR1 is LGHNA and CDR2 is YNFKEQ. There are 17 residues in the CDR3. In nucleotides, the CDR3 is TGTGCCAGCAGTCAAGTGGGACAGGGGGCGTTTGAGGAGACCCAGTACTTC. This codes for CASSQVGQGAFEETQYF.

As regards this clone: At one boundary the junction diverges from the germline segment, which might be a read error. The chain joins TRBV28 to TRBJ2-7, with D tentatively TRBD1 (6 bases). Germline CDR1 is MDHEN and CDR2 is SYDVKM. The CDR3 loop spans 14 amino acids. CDR3 bases: TGTGCCAGCAGTTTCCCAGACCAAAGAAAAAGACAGGCTTTC. It yields the protein CASSFPDQRKRQAF.

The chain joins TRBV28 to TRBJ1-5; 7 bases agree with TRBD1. J gave up 4 bases and V 2 bases, and 8 bases lay outside the gene matches. Germline V gives CDR1 MDHEN, CDR2 SYDVKM. CDR3 size: 16 residues. CDR3 region: CASSLVKGTVNQPQHF. Here the CDR3 DNA reads TGTGCCAGCAGTTTAGTAAAAGGGACAGTTAATCAGCCCCAGCATTTT.

This chain joins TRBV7-9 and TRBJ2-7; tentative D call: TRBD1 (6 bases). Trimming shortened V by 5 bases and J by 0 bases, and 17 bases separated the two germline ends. This CDR3 has 16 residues. Germline V lookup: CDR1 SEHNR, CDR2 FQNEAQ (reference sequence). The CDR3: CASSPPGQPSSYEQYF. For the CDR3, the DNA is TGTGCCAGCAGCCCACCCGGACAGCCGAGCTCCTACGAGCAGTACTTC.